This T cell receptor (beta chain) was captured by sequencing in a study of T cells in Graves' hyperthyroidism and ophthalmopathy. Overall study findings and caveats: For ophthalmopathy, model prediction preceded onset by a median roughly 6.3 months.

The hyperthyroidism patients had all been newly diagnosed, and their disease duration was under 2 months. Their ages ranged from 18 to 65 years. Deletions cut 4 bases from V and 3 bases from J, with 17 bases between. The CDR3 length is 16 residues. Germline CDR1 and CDR2: MDHEN and SYDVKM. From RNA transcripts, TCR beta CDR3 regions were amplified. An initial round of RT-PCR targeting the TCR CDR3 relied on the HTBI primer set. One entry per CDR3 protein results from TCRdb running MiXCR on the multiplex PCR reads. The data show a few hundred thousand distinct CDR3 sequences, around 13% seen once. This clonotype was found many times. The antigen is unknown.

Sequencing was carried out using blood. The chain has TRBV28 and TRBJ2-3; D is perhaps TRBD2 (5 bases). The receptor's source is a woman in her twenties or thirties with Graves' hyperthyroidism that later progressed to Graves' ophthalmopathy. CDR3: CASSSPGNLRTDTQYF. The CDR3 nucleotides are TGTGCCAGCAGTTCCCCGGGAAACCTTAGGACAGATACGCAGTATTTT.